Each of the 3 T cell receptor beta chains below was sequenced from the same sample in a study of T cell responses to AZD1222 COVID-19 vaccine. Data came from immunoSEQ multiplex PCR; TCRdb stores just in-frame clones and leaves some out. The repertoire includes about 130,000 clones, roughly 82% of them detected once, and approximately 4% sits in the top ten. The specimen comprised peripheral blood, sampled on day 0 of AZD1222 vaccination. The receptors derive from an adult in good health.

The CDR3 nucleotides read TGTGCCAGCAGCCCGACTAGCGGGGTATCCTACGAGCAGTACTTC. Its protein is CASSPTSGVSYEQYF. The chain couples TRBV3-1 (or the pseudogene TRBV3-2) to TRBJ2-7; 11 bases agree with TRBD2. Losses at the gene ends were 4 bases for V and 1 base for J; bases not matched to a gene: 3. In germline, CDR1 is LGHDT, CDR2 YNNKEL (reference sequence). This CDR3 region has 15 residues.

The chain links TRBV24-1 to TRBJ2-1, with a weak D call TRBD2 (5 bases). Trimming pared 3 bases from V and 5 bases from J, leaving 10 bases between. Germline CDR1 is KGHDR and CDR2 is SFDVKD. The CDR3 contains 14 residues. As DNA, the CDR3 is TGTGCCACCAGTGATCCGGGGAAACACAATGAGCAGTTCTTC. Translating it yields CATSDPGKHNEQFF.

This chain's CDR3 is CASSSERGVQETQYF. CDR3 in DNA: TGCGCCAGCAGCTCGGAGCGGGGGGTCCAAGAGACCCAGTACTTC. V and J are TRBV5-1 and TRBJ2-5; 9 bases are shared with TRBD2. There are 15 residues in the CDR3. Trimming at V came to 3 bases and at J to 1 base, leaving 4 bases not matched to a gene. Germline lookup yields CDR1 SGHRS and CDR2 YFSETQ.